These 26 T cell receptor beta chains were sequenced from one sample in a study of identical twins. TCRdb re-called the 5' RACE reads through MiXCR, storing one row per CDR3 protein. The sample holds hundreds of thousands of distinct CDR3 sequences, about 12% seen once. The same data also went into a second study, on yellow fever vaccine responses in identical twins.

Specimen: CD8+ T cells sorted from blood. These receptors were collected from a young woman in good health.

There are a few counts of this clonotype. CDR3 in amino acids: CASSEWREKEYNEQFF. The CDR3 nucleotides are TGTGCCAGCAGTGAATGGCGGGAGAAGGAATACAATGAGCAGTTCTTC. The V and J genes are TRBV6-1 and TRBJ2-1, with 7 bases aligning to TRBD2. This CDR3 has 16 amino acids. Looked up from germline, CDR1 is MNHNS and CDR2 is SASEGT. V lost 2 bases, J lost 4 bases, and 8 bases stayed unmatched.

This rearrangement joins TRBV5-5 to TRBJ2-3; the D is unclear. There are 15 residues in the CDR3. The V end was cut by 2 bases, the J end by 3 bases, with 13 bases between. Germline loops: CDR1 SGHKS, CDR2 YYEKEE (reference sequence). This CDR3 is CASSLGPPITDTQYF. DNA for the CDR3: TGTGCCAGCAGCTTAGGTCCACCCATTACAGATACGCAGTATTTT.

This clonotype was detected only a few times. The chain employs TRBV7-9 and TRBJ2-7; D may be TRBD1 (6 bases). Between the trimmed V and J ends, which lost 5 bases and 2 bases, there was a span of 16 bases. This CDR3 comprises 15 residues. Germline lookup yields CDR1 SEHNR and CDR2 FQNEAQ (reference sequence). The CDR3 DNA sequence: TGTGCCAGCAGCACCTTCGACAGGCCCCCCTACGAGCAGTACTTC. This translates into CASSTFDRPPYEQYF.

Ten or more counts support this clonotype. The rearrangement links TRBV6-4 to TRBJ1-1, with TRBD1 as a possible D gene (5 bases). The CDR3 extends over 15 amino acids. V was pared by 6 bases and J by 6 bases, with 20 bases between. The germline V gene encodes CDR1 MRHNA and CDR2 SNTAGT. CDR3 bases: TGTGCCAGCAGAGCTGGGACGGGGGGAGGGTCTGAAGCTTTCTTT. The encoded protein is CASRAGTGGGSEAFF.

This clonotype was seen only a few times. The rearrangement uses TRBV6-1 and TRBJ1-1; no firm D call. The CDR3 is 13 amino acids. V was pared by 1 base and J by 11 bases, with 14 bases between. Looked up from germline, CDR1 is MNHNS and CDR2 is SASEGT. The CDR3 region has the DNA TGTGCCAGCAGTGAAGGGAATGTGGGAGAGGCTTTCTTT. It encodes CASSEGNVGEAFF.

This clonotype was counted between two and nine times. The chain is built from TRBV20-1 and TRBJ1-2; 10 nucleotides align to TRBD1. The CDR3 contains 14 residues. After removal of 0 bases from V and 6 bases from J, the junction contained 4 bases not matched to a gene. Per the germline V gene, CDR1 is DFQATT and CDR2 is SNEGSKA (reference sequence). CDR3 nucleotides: TGCAGTGCTAGAGAGCCGGGACAGGGGAATGGCTACACCTTC. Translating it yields CSAREPGQGNGYTF.

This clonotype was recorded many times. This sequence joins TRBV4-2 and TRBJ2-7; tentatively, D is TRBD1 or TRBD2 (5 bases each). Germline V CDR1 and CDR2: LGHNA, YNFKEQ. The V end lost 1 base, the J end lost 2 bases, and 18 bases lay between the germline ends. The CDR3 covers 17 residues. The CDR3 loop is CASSQVPGGTYPYEQYF. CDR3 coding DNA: TGTGCCAGCAGCCAAGTCCCCGGTGGGACGTACCCCTACGAGCAGTACTTC.

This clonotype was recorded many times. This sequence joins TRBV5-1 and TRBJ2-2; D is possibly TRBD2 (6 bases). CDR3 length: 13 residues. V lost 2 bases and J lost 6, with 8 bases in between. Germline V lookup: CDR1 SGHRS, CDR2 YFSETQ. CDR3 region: CASSFPSAGELFF. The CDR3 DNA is TGCGCCAGCAGCTTCCCTAGCGCCGGGGAGCTGTTTTTT.

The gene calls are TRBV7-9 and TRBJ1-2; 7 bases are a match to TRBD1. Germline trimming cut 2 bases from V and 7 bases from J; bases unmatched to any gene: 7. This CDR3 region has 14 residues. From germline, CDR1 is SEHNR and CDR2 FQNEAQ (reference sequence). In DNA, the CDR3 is TGTGCCAGCAGCTTACCCACAGGGGAAAGTGGCTACACCTTC. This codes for CASSLPTGESGYTF. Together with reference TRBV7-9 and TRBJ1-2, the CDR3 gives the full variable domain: DTGVSQNPRHKITKRGQNVTFRCDPISEHNRLYWYRQTLGQGPEFLTYFQNEAQLEKSRLLSDRFSAERPKGSFSTLEIQRTEQGDSAMYLCASSLPTGESGYTFGSGTRLTVV.

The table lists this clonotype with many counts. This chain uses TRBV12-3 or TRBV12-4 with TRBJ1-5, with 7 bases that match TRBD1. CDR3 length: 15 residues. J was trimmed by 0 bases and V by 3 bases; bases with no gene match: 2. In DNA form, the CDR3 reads TGTGCCAGCAGTTTGGGACAGTATAGCAATCAGCCCCAGCATTTT. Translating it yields CASSLGQYSNQPQHF.

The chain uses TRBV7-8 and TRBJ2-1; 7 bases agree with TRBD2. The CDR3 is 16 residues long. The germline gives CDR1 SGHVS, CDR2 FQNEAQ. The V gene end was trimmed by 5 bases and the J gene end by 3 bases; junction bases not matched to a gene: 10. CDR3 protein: CASSRKRLADYNEQFF. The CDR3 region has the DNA TGTGCCAGCAGCCGGAAGCGGCTAGCGGACTACAATGAGCAGTTCTTC.

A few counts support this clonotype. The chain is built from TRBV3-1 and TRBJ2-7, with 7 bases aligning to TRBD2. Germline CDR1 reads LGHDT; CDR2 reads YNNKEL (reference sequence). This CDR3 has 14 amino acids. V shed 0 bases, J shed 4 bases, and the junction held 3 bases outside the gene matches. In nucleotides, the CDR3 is TGTGCCAGCAGCCAAGAGAGCGGGGTATACGAGCAGTACTTC. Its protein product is CASSQESGVYEQYF.

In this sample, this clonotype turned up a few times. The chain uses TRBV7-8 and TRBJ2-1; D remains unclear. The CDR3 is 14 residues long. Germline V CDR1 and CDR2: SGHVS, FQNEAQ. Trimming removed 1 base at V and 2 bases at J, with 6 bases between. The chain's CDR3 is CASSLVPTYNEQFF. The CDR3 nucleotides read TGTGCCAGCAGCTTAGTACCAACCTACAATGAGCAGTTCTTC.

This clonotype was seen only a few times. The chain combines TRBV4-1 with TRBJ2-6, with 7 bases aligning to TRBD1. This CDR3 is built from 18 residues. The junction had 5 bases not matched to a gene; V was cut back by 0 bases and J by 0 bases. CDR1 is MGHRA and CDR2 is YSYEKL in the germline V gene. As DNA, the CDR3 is TGCGCCAGCAGCCAAGAGGGACAGCTTCTCTCTGGGGCCAACGTCCTGACTTTC. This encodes CASSQEGQLLSGANVLTF.

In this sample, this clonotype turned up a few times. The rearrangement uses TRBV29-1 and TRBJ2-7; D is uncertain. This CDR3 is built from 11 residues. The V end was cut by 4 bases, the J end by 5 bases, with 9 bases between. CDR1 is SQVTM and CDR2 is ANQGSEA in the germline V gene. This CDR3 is CSVVGGNEQYF. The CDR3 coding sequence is TGCAGCGTTGTAGGTGGAAACGAGCAGTACTTC.

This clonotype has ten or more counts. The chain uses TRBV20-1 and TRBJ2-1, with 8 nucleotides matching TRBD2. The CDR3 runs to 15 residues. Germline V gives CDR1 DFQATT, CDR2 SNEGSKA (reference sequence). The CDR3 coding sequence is TGCAGCACCGAGTTGATAGCGGGATCCTACAATGAGCAGTTCTTC. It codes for CSTELIAGSYNEQFF.

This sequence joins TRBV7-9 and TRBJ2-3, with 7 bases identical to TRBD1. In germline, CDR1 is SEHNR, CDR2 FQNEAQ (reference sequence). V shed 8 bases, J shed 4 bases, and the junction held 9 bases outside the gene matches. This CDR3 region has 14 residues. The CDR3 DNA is TGTGCCAGCCCTCCAAGACAGGGTCCAGATACGCAGTATTTT. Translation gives CASPPRQGPDTQYF.

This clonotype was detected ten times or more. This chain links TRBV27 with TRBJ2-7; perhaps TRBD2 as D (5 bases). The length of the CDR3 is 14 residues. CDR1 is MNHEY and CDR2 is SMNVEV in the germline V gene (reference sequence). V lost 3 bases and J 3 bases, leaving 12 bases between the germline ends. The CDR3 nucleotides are TGTGCCAGCAGTTTGGGTCCGGGGAGCTACGAGCAGTACTTC. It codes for CASSLGPGSYEQYF.

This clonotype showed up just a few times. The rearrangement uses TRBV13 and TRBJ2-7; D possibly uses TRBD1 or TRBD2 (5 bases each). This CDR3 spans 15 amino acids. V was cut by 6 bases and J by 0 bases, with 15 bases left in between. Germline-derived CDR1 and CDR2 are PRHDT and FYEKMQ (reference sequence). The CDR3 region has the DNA TGTGCCAGCAGGCTAGCAGGGTCGAGCTCCTACGAGCAGTACGTC. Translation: CASRLAGSSSYEQYV.

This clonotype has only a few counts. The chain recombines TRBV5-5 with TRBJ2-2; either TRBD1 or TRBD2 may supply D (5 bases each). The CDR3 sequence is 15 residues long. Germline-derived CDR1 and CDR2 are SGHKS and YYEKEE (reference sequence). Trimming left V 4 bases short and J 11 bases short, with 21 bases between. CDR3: CASSPEGQGTLELFF. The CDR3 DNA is TGTGCCAGCAGCCCCGAGGGGCAGGGAACCTTAGAGCTGTTTTTT.

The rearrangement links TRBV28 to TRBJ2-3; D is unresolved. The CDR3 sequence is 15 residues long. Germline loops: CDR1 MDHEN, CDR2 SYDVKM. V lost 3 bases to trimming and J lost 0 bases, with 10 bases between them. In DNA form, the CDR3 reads TGTGCCAGCAGTTTTCCCACCGGAAGCACAGATACGCAGTATTTT. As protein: CASSFPTGSTDTQYF. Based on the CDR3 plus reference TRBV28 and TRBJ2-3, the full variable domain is DVKVTQSSRYLVKRTGEKVFLECVQDMDHENMFWYRQDPGLGLRLIYFSYDVKMKEKGDIPEGYSVSREKKERFSLILESASTNQTSMYLCASSFPTGSTDTQYFGPGTRLTVL.

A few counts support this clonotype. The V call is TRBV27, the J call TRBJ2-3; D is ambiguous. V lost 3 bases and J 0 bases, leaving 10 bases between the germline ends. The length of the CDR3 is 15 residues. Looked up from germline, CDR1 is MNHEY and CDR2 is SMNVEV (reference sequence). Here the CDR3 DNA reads TGTGCCAGCAGTTTCTTATCTTCTAGCACAGATACGCAGTATTTT. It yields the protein CASSFLSSSTDTQYF.

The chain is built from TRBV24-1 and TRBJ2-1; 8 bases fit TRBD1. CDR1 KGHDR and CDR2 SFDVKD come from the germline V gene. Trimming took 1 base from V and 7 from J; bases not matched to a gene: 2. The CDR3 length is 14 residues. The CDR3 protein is CATSDFRGLNEQFF. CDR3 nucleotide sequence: TGTGCCACCAGTGATTTCAGGGGGCTGAATGAGCAGTTCTTC.

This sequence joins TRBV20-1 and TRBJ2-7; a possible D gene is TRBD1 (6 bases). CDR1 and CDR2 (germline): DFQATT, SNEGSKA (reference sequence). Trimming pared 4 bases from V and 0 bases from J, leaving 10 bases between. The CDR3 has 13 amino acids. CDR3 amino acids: CSAISGDSYEQYV. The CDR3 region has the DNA TGCAGTGCTATCTCAGGGGACTCCTACGAGCAGTACGTC.

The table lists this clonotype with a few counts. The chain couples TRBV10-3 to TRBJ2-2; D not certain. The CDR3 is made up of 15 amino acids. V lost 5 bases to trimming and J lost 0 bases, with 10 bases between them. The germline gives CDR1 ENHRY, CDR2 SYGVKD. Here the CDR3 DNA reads TGTGCCATCAGTTCTCAAGGGACGAACACCGGGGAGCTGTTTTTT. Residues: CAISSQGTNTGELFF.

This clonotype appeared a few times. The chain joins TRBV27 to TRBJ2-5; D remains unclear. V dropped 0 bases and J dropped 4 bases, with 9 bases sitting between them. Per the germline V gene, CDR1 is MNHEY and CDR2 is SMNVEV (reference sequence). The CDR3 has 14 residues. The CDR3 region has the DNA TGTGCCAGCAGTTTATCGAGAGGCCGAGAGACCCAGTACTTC. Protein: CASSLSRGRETQYF.